The 10 T cell receptor beta chains below all came from one sample that was sequenced in a study of persistence of HIV-infected CD4 T cells. Nonspecific anti-CD3/anti-CD28 bead stimulation represents the broad CD4+ T cell repertoire. Responding CD4+ T cells were sorted by upregulation of both CD40 ligand and CD69. These receptors have no identified antigens. The libraries were made with immunoSEQ version 4 in survey mode. The method was immunoSEQ multiplex PCR; TCRdb's version includes in-frame clones alone and lacks a portion of them. The profile shows 40,000 or so clones, about 87% of them singletons. Material: CD4+ T cells sorted from PBMCs after approximately 19-hour stimulation, obtained from a patient who received antiretroviral therapy. All receptors come from an adult woman with HIV who was CMV-seropositive.

Regarding this clone: Sequence at one end of the junction differs from germline and may be a read error. The V call is TRBV6-5, the J call TRBJ2-5; possibly TRBD1 for D (6 bases). The CDR3 loop spans 15 amino acids. Germline CDR1 reads MNHEY; CDR2 reads SVGAGI. The CDR3 reads CATSPTGKDEETQYF. Here the CDR3 DNA reads TGTGCCACCAGTCCCACAGGGAAAGACGAAGAGACCCAGTACTTC.

The chain combines TRBV5-1 with TRBJ1-4; D may be TRBD1 (6 bases). Germline assignment: CDR1 SGHRS and CDR2 YFSETQ. There are 13 residues in the CDR3. V was shortened by 6 bases and J by 3 bases, with 9 bases between the two germline ends. The CDR3 loop is CASTAGANEKLFF. The CDR3 DNA sequence: TGCGCCAGCACCGCAGGGGCTAATGAAAAACTGTTTTTT.

The chain links TRBV5-4 to TRBJ1-5; 9 bases are a match to TRBD1. The V and J ends lost 2 bases and 4 bases, in that order; junction bases with no gene match: 4. The CDR3 loop spans 15 amino acids. Per the germline V gene, CDR1 is SGHNT and CDR2 is YYREEE (reference sequence). This chain's CDR3 is CASSLQGADNQPQHF. The CDR3, as DNA: TGTGCCAGCAGCTTACAGGGGGCAGATAATCAGCCCCAGCATTTT.

This clone appeared a single time. This chain joins TRBV5-1 and TRBJ2-7; 8 nucleotides line up with TRBD1. CDR1 SGHRS and CDR2 YFSETQ come from the germline V gene. This CDR3 has 13 amino acids. Trimming took 3 bases from V and 3 from J; bases not matched to a gene: 2. CDR3 sequence (DNA): TGCGCCAGCAGCTCTGGACAGGGCTACGAGCAGTACTTC. Protein: CASSSGQGYEQYF.

V and J are TRBV10-3 and TRBJ2-2; a weak D match, TRBD2 (6 bases). In germline, CDR1 is ENHRY, CDR2 SYGVKD. The V gene lost 0 bases and the J gene lost 4 bases, with 12 bases spanning the gap. This CDR3 region has 16 residues. The CDR3 DNA sequence: TGTGCCATCAGTGAGTCGAATGGGGGAGGCACCGGGGAGCTGTTTTTT. This translates into CAISESNGGGTGELFF.

The gene calls are TRBV30 and TRBJ1-3; D unclear. The ends were cut back, 2 bases at V and 4 bases at J, with 6 bases in the middle. Germline values: CDR1 GTSNPN, CDR2 SVGIG (reference sequence). The CDR3 loop spans 12 amino acids. For the CDR3, the DNA is TGTGCCTGGAGTCCGTGGGGAAACACCATATATTTT. Its protein is CAWSPWGNTIYF.

The chain has TRBV6-1 and TRBJ1-2; D call uncertain. This CDR3 contains 13 residues. V lost 1 base to trimming and J lost 4 bases, with 7 bases between them. Germline CDR1 reads MNHNS; CDR2 reads SASEGT. The CDR3 here is CASSEGGRYGYTF. The DNA for the CDR3 is TGTGCCAGCAGTGAAGGAGGGCGCTATGGCTACACCTTC.

This chain connects TRBV5-6 to TRBJ1-2; 7 bases map to TRBD1. Looked up from germline, CDR1 is SGHDT and CDR2 is YYEEEE. V trimming: 4 bases; J trimming: 7 bases; junction bases outside the gene matches: 10. The CDR3 runs to 14 residues. In DNA form, the CDR3 reads TGTGCCAGCAGCACGACAGGGTCTAGTCGTGGCTACACCTTC. Its translation is CASSTTGSSRGYTF.

The rearrangement joins TRBV5-1 to TRBJ1-2, with no clear D. This CDR3 has 14 residues. Trimming pared 0 bases from V and 6 bases from J, leaving 12 bases between. Germline V CDR1 and CDR2: SGHRS, YFSETQ. CDR3 loop: CASSLEAGGDGYTF. The CDR3 region has the DNA TGCGCCAGCAGCTTGGAAGCCGGAGGCGATGGCTACACCTTC.

The chain has TRBV7-6 and TRBJ2-1; TRBD1 or TRBD2 may be the D gene (5 bases each). Germline V gene lookup returns CDR1 SGHVS and CDR2 FNYEAQ. This CDR3 contains 11 residues. The V and J ends lost 1 base and 11 bases respectively, with 6 bases between them. The CDR3 here is CASSLGDQQFF. CDR3 nucleotides: TGTGCCAGCAGCTTAGGGGACCAGCAGTTCTTC.